This record looks at one T cell receptor beta chain sequence and its context. Antigen specificity is unknown. The trim removed 1 base at V and 3 bases at J, leaving 5 bases unmatched. The CDR3 covers 17 residues. The V gene's germline CDR1 is SGHTA and CDR2 FQGNSA. This sample was included in a study of T cell clonotyping in hematopoietic cell transplantation. Samples: about 28 days before transplant, then days 30, 100 and 180 after. Assay used: immunoSEQ multiplex PCR; TCRdb lists only in-frame clones, some missing. Here the sample spans some 10,000 clones, 93% being singletons. Findings and caveats of the study: Recipient TCR diversity dropped after transplant; expanded clonotypes rose from day 30 to 180.

This clonotype was sampled from a male patient in his fifties or sixties who had an allogeneic stem cell transplant from a related donor, so T cells may come from the graft donor. Some clones in this sample may be carry-over from other donors' samples. Here the sequenced sample was PBMCs, taken 100 days after allogeneic stem cell transplant. The chain combines TRBV7-2 with TRBJ2-6; 8 bases agree with TRBD2. The CDR3 spells CASSLVGGGGGANVLTF. For the CDR3, the DNA is TGTGCCAGCAGCTTAGTCGGGGGGGGAGGTGGGGCCAACGTCCTGACTTTC.